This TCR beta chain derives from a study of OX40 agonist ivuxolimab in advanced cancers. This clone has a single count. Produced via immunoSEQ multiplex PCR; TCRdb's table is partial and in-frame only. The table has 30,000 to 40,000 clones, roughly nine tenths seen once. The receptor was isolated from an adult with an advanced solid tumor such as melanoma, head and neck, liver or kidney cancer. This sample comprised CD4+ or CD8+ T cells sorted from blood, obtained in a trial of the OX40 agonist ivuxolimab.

The CDR3 is CASSYIRQGYRNEQYF. The DNA for the CDR3 is TGTGCCAGCAGCTACATTCGACAGGGATATAGGAACGAGCAGTACTTC. The genes are TRBV7-9 and TRBJ2-7, with 7 bases identical to TRBD1. V dropped 4 bases and J dropped 5; count of bases not matched to a gene: 14. Germline V gene lookup returns CDR1 SEHNR and CDR2 FQNEAQ (reference sequence). The CDR3 has 16 residues.